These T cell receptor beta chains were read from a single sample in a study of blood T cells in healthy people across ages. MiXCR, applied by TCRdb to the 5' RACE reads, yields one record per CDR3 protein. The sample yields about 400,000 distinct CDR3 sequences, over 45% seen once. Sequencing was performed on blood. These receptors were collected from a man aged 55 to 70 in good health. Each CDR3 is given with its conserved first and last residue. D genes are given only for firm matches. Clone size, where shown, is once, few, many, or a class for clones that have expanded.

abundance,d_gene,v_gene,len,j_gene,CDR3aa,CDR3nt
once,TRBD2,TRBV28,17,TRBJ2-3,CASSLFGAGGDPDTQYF,TGTGCCAGCAGTTTGTTTGGAGCGGGAGGAGATCCAGATACGCAGTATTTT
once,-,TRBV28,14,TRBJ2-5,CASSSQGVEKTQYF,TGTGCCAGCAGTTCACAGGGCGTCGAAAAGACCCAGTACTTC
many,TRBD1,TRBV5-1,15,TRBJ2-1,CASSLEQGVTGEQFF,TGCGCCAGCAGCTTGGAACAGGGGGTGACGGGTGAGCAGTTCTTC
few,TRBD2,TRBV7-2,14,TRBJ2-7,CASRASGRTYEQYF,TGTGCCAGCCGCGCTAGCGGGCGAACCTACGAGCAGTACTTC
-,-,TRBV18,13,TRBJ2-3,CASSPFYTDTQYF,TGTGCCAGCTCACCGTTCTACACAGATACGCAGTATTTT
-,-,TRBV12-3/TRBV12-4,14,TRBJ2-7,CASSPDGYSYEQYF,TGTGCCAGCAGCCCTGACGGATACTCCTACGAGCAGTACTTC
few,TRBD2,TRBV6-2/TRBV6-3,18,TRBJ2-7,CASSSAGTSGRSGYEQYF,TGTGCCAGCAGTTCCGCCGGGACTAGCGGGAGATCTGGCTACGAGCAGTACTTC
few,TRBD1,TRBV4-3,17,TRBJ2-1,CASSYQPGQSNRNEQFF,TGCGCCAGCAGCTACCAACCGGGACAGTCGAATCGGAATGAGCAGTTCTTC
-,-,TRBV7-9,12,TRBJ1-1,CASSLDQCEAFF,TGTGCCAGCAGCTTAGATCAGTGTGAAGCTTTCTTT
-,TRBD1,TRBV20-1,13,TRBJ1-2,CSAVGQGAHGYTF,TGCAGTGCGGTCGGACAGGGGGCCCATGGCTACACCTTC
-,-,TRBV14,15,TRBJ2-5,CANSQDRWEEETQYF,TGTGCCAACAGCCAAGATCGGTGGGAGGAAGAGACCCAGTACTTC
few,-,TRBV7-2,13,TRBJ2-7,CASSLTRAYEQYF,TGTGCCAGCAGCCTGACTCGTGCCTACGAGCAGTACTTC
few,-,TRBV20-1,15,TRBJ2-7,CSAVTPDRSPYEQYF,TGCAGTGCGGTAACACCGGACAGAAGCCCCTACGAGCAGTACTTC
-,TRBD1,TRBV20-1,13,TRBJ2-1,CSAKGASYNEQFF,TGCAGTGCTAAGGGGGCCTCCTACAATGAGCAGTTCTTC
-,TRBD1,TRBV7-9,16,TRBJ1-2,CASSLYDRAMDYGYTF,TGTGCCAGCAGCTTATACGACAGGGCAATGGACTATGGCTACACCTTC
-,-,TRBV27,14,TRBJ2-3,CASSPYGRTDTQYF,TGTGCCAGCAGCCCTTATGGGCGCACAGATACGCAGTATTTT
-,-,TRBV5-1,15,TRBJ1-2,CASSRELGQNHGYTF,TGCGCCAGCAGCCGGGAGCTGGGGCAGAACCATGGCTACACCTTC
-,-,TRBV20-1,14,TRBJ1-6,CSARGGRSGSPLHF,TGCAGTGCTAGGGGTGGGCGATCGGGATCACCCCTCCACTTT
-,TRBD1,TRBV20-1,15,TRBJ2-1,CSARIQGTGYNEQFF,TGCAGTGCTAGGATACAGGGGACGGGATACAATGAGCAGTTCTTC
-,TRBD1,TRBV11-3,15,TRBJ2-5,CASSLQTGTGETQYF,TGTGCCAGCAGCTTGCAGACCGGGACAGGGGAGACCCAGTACTTC
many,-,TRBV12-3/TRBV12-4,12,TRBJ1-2,CASSLFGGPYTF,TGTGCCAGCAGTTTATTTGGGGGGCCTTACACCTTC
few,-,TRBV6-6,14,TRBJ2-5,CASSYTQGSETQYF,TGTGCCAGCAGTTACACCCAGGGGTCGGAGACCCAGTACTTC
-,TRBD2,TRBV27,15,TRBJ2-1,CASSPGRSSYNEQFF,TGTGCCAGCAGTCCCGGGAGGAGTTCCTACAATGAGCAGTTCTTC
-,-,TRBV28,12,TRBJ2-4,CASSPQRDLQYF,TGTGCCAGCAGTCCCCAGAGGGATTTGCAGTACTTC
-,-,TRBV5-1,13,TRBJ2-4,CASSGVGKNIQYF,TGCGCCAGTTCCGGGGTAGGCAAAAACATTCAGTACTTC
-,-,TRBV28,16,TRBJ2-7,CASSAGKARGDYEQYF,TGTGCCAGCAGCGCCGGGAAGGCCAGGGGAGACTACGAGCAGTACTTC
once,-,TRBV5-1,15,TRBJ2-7,CASSLATREAYEQYF,TGCGCCAGCAGCTTGGCAACAAGGGAAGCCTACGAGCAGTACTTC
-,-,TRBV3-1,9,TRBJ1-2,CASSPPHTF,TGTGCCAGCAGCCCTCCGCACACCTTC
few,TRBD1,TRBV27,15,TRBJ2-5,CASSFGAGGTYDQYF,TGTGCCAGCAGTTTTGGGGCAGGGGGAACCTACGACCAGTACTTC
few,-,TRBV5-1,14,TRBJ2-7,CASSLEGLRYEQYF,TGCGCCAGCAGCTTGGAGGGACTCCGCTACGAGCAGTACTTC
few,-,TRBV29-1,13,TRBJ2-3,CSVLLGLGMPQYF,TGCAGCGTTCTCCTCGGGCTAGGGATGCCGCAGTATTTT
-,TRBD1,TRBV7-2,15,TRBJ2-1,CASSEGQGGRYEQFF,TGTGCCAGCAGCGAGGGACAGGGCGGGCGGTATGAGCAGTTCTTC
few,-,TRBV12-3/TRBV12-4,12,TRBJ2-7,CASSLLGGEQYF,TGTGCCAGCAGCCTTTTGGGGGGCGAGCAGTACTTC
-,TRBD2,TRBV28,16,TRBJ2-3,CASSAATSGSANTQYF,TGTGCCAGCAGCGCAGCGACTAGCGGGAGTGCAAATACGCAGTATTTT
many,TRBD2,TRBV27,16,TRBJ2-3,CASSLGTSGASDTQYF,TGTGCCAGCAGCCTAGGGACTAGCGGGGCGTCAGATACGCAGTATTTT
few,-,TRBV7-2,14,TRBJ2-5,CASSLVATQETQYF,TGTGCCAGCAGCTTAGTTGCTACTCAAGAGACCCAGTACTTC
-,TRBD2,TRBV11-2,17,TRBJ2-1,CASSLDSVVAGEETQFF,TGTGCCAGCAGCTTAGATAGTGTTGTGGCGGGAGAGGAGACCCAGTTCTTC
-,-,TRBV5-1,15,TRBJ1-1,CASRGGTEMNTEAFF,TGCGCCAGCAGGGGCGGAACCGAGATGAACACTGAAGCTTTCTTT
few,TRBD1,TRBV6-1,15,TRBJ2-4,CASGPTGAGPNIQYF,TGTGCCAGCGGACCCACAGGGGCAGGGCCCAACATTCAGTACTTC
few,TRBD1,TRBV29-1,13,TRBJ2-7,CSVGTGPTYEQYF,TGCAGCGTTGGGACAGGCCCCACCTACGAGCAGTACTTC
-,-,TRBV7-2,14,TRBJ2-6,CASSQRTAGGVLTF,TGTGCCAGCAGCCAACGGACGGCCGGTGGTGTGCTGACTTTC
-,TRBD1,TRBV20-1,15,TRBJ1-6,CSARRKGGLNSPLHF,TGCAGTGCTAGGAGGAAAGGGGGCCTTAATTCACCCCTCCACTTT
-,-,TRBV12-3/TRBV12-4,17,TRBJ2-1,CASSPRGGVRSYNEQFF,TGTGCCAGCAGTCCCAGGGGGGGGGTCCGCTCCTACAATGAGCAGTTCTTC
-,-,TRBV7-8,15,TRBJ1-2,CASSSFRAANYGYTF,TGTGCCAGCAGCTCTTTCCGGGCCGCTAACTATGGCTACACCTTC
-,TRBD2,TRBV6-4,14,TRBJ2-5,CASSPSGDQETQYF,TGTGCCAGCAGCCCTAGCGGGGATCAAGAGACCCAGTACTTC
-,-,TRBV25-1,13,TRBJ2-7,CASRERDWHEQYF,TGTGCCAGCAGAGAAAGGGATTGGCACGAGCAGTACTTC
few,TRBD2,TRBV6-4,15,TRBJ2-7,CASSDQAGGHNEQYF,TGTGCCAGCAGTGACCAAGCGGGAGGGCACAATGAGCAGTACTTC
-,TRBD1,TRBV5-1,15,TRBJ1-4,CASSSTGGLGEKLFF,TGCGCCAGCAGCTCGACAGGGGGGCTTGGGGAAAAACTGTTTTTT
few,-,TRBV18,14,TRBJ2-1,CASSPAYSVNEQFF,TGTGCCAGCTCACCAGCCTACTCCGTCAATGAGCAGTTCTTC
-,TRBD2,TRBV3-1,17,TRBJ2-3,CASSRTTSGGPRDTRYF,TGTGCCAGCAGCCGTACGACTAGCGGGGGGCCGAGAGATACGCGGTATTTT
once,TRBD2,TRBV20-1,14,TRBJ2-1,CSATRTSGYNEQFF,TGCAGTGCTACCAGGACTAGCGGTTACAATGAGCAGTTCTTC
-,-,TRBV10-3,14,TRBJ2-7,CASQPRQDSYEQYF,TGTGCCTCACAGCCTAGACAGGATTCCTACGAGCAGTACTTC
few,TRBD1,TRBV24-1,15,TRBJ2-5,CATSDPGQGAGTQYF,TGTGCCACCAGTGATCCGGGACAGGGGGCAGGGACCCAGTACTTC
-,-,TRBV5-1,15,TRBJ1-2,CASSCAEWENYGYTF,TGCGCCAGCAGCTGCGCAGAATGGGAGAACTATGGCTACACCTTC